Given below is one T cell receptor (beta chain) in context. Its target is unknown. The data were obtained in a study of shared clonotypes between healthy human individuals. Sequenced by immunoSEQ multiplex PCR; TCRdb stores in-frame clones only, minus some. The table lists 2 million to 2.5 million clones, around 95% of them singletons. Study-wide points: The study found lower generation probabilities in non-shared clonotypes than in those shared by all four donors. Naive subsets typically showed greater estimated richness than memory subsets. Shared clonotypes: roughly 4.5% naive CD4, roughly 3.8% naive CD8, less than 2.5% memory CD4, more than 0.3% memory CD8.

This CDR3 is built from 16 residues. V was cut by 2 bases and J by 4 bases, with 18 bases left in between. Germline V gives CDR1 SGHRS, CDR2 YFSETQ. All donors were healthy HIV-negative adults lacking recent acute infections or vaccinations. The sequencing sample was made of naive CD4+ T cells sorted from blood. Subset: CD45RA+ positively selected. The source of this sequence is a man younger than 30 in good health. The chain employs TRBV5-1 and TRBJ1-2, with D tentatively TRBD1 (5 bases). The CDR3 is CASSFEGVLSSYGYTF. CDR3 DNA: TGCGCCAGCAGCTTCGAAGGGGTCCTCTCCTCCTATGGCTACACCTTC.